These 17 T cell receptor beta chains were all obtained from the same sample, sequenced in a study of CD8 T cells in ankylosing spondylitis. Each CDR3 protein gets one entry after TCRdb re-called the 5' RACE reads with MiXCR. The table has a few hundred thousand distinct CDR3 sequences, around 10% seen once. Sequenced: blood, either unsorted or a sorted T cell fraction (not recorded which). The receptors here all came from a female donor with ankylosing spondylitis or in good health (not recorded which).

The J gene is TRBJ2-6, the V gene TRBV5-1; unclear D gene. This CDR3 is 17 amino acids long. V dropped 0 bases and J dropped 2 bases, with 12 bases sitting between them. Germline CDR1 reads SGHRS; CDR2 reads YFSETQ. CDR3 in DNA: TGCGCCAGCAGCTTGGCTCGCGGATTCCCTGGGGCCAACGTCCTGACTTTC. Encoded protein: CASSLARGFPGANVLTF.

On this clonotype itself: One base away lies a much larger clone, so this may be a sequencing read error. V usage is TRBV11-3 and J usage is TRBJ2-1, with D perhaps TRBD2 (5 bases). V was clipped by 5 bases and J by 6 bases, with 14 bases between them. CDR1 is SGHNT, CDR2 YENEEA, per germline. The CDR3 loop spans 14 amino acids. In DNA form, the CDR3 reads TGTGCCAGCAGCCCACCAAACGGGGTCAATGAGCAGTTCTTC. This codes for CASSPPNGVNEQFF.

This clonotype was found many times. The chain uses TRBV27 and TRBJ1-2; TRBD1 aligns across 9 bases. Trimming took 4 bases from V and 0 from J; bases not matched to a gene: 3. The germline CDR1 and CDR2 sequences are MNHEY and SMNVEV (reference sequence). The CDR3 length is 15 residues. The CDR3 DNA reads TGTGCCAGCAGTTCCCGGGACAGGGCTAACTATGGCTACACCTTC. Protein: CASSSRDRANYGYTF.

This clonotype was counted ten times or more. CDR3 DNA sequence: TGCAGCGGAGAGAACACCGGGGAGCTGTTTTTT. Its protein product is CSGENTGELFF. The V gene is TRBV20-1, the J gene TRBJ2-2; unclear D gene. CDR3 size: 11 residues. CDR1 and CDR2 (germline): DFQATT, SNEGSKA (reference sequence).

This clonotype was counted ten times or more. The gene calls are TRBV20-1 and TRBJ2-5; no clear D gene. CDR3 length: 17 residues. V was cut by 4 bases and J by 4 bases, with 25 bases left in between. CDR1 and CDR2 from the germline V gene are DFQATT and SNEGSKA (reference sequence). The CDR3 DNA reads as TGCAGTGCTACAACATATACCGGAGAGGTAGCACGAGAGACCCAGTACTTC. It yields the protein CSATTYTGEVARETQYF.

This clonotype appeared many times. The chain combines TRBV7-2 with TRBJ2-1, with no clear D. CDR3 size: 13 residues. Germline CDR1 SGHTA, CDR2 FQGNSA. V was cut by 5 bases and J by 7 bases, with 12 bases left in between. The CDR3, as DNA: TGTGCCAGCAGCCCTATGGCCCAAAATGAGCAGTTCTTC. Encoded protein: CASSPMAQNEQFF.

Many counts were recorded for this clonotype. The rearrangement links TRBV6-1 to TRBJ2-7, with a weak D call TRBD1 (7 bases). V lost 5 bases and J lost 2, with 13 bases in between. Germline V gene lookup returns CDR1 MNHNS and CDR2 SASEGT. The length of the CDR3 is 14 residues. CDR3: CASSPRGTAYEQYF. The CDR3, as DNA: TGTGCCAGCAGTCCCCGGGGGACAGCCTACGAGCAGTACTTC.

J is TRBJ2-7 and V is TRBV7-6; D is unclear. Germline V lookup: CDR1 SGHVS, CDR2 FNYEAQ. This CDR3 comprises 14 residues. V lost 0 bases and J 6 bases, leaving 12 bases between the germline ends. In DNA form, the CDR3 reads TGTGCCAGCAGCTTAGCGCCCCAGTCGGCCGAGCAGTACTTC. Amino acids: CASSLAPQSAEQYF.

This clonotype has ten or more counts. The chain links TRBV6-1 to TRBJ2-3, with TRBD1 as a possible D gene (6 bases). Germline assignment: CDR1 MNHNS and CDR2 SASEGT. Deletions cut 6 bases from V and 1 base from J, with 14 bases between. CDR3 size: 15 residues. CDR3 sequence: CASSSFRQGTDTQYF. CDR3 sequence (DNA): TGTGCCAGCAGCTCATTCCGACAGGGCACAGATACGCAGTATTTT.

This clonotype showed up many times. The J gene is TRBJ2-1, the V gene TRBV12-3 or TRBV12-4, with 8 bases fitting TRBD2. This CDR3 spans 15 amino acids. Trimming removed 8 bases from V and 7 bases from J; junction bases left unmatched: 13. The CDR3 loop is CASLLRAGVVNEQFF. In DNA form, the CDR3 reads TGTGCCAGCCTTCTAAGAGCGGGGGTGGTTAATGAGCAGTTCTTC.

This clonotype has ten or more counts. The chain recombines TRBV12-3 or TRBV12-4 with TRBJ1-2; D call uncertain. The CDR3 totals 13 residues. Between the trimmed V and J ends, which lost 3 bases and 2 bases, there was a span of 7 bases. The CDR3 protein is CASSLKRNYGYTF. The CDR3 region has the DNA TGTGCCAGCAGTTTGAAGAGAAACTATGGCTACACCTTC.

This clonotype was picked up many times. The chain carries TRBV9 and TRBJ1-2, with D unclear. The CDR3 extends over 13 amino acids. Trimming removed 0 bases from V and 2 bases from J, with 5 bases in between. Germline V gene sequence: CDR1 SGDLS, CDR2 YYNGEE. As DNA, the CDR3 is TGTGCCAGCAGCGTAGATTCCAACTATGGCTACACCTTC. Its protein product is CASSVDSNYGYTF.

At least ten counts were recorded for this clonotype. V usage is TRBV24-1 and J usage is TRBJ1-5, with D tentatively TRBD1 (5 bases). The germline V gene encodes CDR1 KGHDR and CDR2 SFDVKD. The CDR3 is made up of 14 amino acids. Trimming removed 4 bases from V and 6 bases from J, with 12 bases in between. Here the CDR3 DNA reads TGTGCCACCAGTGAAGCTGCAGGGTTTCAGCCCCAGCATTTT. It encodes CATSEAAGFQPQHF.

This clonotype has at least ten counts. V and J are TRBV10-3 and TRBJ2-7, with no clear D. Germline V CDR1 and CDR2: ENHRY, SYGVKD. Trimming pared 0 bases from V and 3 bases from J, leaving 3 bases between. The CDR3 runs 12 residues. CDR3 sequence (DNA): TGTGCCATCAGTGAGTCGGACTACGAGCAGTACTTC. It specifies CAISESDYEQYF.

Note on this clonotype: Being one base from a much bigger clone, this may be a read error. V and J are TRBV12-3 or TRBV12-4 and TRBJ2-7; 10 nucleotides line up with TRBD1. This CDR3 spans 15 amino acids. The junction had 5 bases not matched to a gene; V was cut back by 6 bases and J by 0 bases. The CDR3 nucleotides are TGTGCCAGCAGCTACGGGACAGGGGTCTCCTACGAGCAGTACTTC. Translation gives CASSYGTGVSYEQYF.

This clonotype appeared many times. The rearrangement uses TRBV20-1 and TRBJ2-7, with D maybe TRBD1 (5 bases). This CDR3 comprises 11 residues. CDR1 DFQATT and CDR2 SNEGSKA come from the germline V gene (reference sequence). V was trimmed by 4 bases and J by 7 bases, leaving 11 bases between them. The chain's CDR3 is CSAKRPGEQYF. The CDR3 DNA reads TGCAGTGCTAAAAGACCAGGGGAGCAGTACTTC.

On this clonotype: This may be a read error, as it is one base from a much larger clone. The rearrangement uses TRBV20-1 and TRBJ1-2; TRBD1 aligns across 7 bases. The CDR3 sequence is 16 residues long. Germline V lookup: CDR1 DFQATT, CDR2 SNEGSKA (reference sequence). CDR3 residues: CSARAPGTVDNYGDTF. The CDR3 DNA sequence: TGCAGTGCTAGAGCCCCCGGGACAGTCGATAACTATGGCGACACCTTC.